The rows below give T cell receptor beta chains drawn from one sample of a study of T cells in narcolepsy. Some clones are missing from TCRdb's copy, which holds only in-frame ones; the method was immunoSEQ multiplex PCR. The sample holds 20,000 to 25,000 clones, about 83% seen once. The sequenced material came from CD45RA- memory CD4+ T cells from PBMCs. These receptors were collected from a human donor with narcolepsy. The conserved cysteine and the conserved F or W are not part of the CDR3 here. Each record gives: CDR3 length, V gene, clone size, D gene, J gene, CDR3 protein. A D gene is named only where the DNA matches it firmly. Size tells how often a clone was seen (once, few, many) or the class of an expanded clone, and some rows leave it out.

10	TRBV2	.	.	TRBJ1-4	ASSDWDEKLF
12	TRBV27	few	TRBD1	TRBJ2-7	ASLLSGQAGEQY
13	TRBV19	once	TRBD2	TRBJ2-1	ASSTGLAGSDEQF
12	TRBV11-3	.	.	TRBJ2-1	ASSPTRASDEQF
13	TRBV28	.	TRBD1	TRBJ2-7	ASSTHKTGSSEQY
14	TRBV7-3	.	TRBD2	TRBJ2-2	ASSQTSGISPGELF
14	TRBV5-6	.	.	TRBJ2-7	ASRWSKSRPIYEQY
14	TRBV7-2	.	TRBD2	TRBJ2-2	ASSRQVAGATGELF
11	TRBV7-2	.	.	.	ASSSQGTYEQY
11	TRBV11-2	.	.	TRBJ1-2	ASSLGQYYGYT
11	TRBV7-8	.	TRBD2	TRBJ2-3	ASSPKRGNTQY
11	TRBV5-6	.	TRBD1	TRBJ2-7	ASSLDRGYEQY
11	TRBV11-3	.	.	TRBJ1-2	ASSLDGERGYT
11	TRBV29-1	.	.	TRBJ2-5	SVDSGAGETQY